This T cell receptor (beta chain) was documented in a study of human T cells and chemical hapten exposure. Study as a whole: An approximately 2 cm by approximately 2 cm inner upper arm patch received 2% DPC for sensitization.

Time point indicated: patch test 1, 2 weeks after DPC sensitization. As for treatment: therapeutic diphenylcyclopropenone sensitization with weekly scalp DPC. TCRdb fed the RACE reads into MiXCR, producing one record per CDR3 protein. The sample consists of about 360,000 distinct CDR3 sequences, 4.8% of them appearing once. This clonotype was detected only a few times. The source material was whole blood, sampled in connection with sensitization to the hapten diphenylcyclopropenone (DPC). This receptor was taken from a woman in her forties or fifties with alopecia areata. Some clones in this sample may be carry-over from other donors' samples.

The CDR3 reads CASSTSGGLIQYF. Here the CDR3 DNA reads TGTGCCAGCAGTACCAGCGGGGGGCTCATTCAGTACTTC. The chain links TRBV2 to TRBJ2-4, with 9 bases aligning to TRBD2. The CDR3 contains 13 residues. V lost 5 bases and J lost 9; bases outside the gene matches: 5. The germline V gene encodes CDR1 SNHLY and CDR2 FYNNEI.